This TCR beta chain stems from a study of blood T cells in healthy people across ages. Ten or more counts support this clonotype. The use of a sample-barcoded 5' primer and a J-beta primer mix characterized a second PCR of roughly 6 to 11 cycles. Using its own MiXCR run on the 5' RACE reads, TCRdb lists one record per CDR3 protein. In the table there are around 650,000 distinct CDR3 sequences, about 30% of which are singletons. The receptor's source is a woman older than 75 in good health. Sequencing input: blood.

CDR3 bases: TGTGCCAGCAGTTACCGGGACAGGCATAATTCACCCCTCCACTTT. Translating it yields CASSYRDRHNSPLHF. The chain employs TRBV6-6 and TRBJ1-6; 8 positions agree with TRBD1. This CDR3 contains 15 residues. In germline, CDR1 is MNHNY, CDR2 SVGAGI (reference sequence). With V trimmed by 2 bases and J by 5 bases, 2 bases remained unmatched.